This T cell receptor beta chain derives from a study of CXCR3-negative and CXCR3-positive naive CD8 T cells. The study, taken as a whole, reports: Most assays were run on fresh PBMCs (CXCR3 expression partially decreased after cryopreservation). TRBV-TRBJ usage was alike in naive CXCR3-negative and CXCR3-positive cells but differed in memory cells. The study found more hydrophobic TRB CDR3s in CXCR3-positive naive cells than in CXCR3-negative naive cells.

Sorting yielded triplicates of around 300,000 cells for each CD8+ T cell subset. Naivety in CD8+ T cells corresponded to a CD45RO-CCR7+CD27+CD95- phenotype. Worth noting for this clonotype: Its specificity is unknown.

Researchers prepared the TRB cDNA libraries using 5' RACE with UMI labels. One entry per CDR3 protein, without DNA, is what TCRdb gives after re-calling the 5' RACE reads. The sample includes 60,000 to 70,000 distinct CDR3 sequences. This CDR3 region has 17 residues. Per the germline V gene, CDR1 is WSHSY and CDR2 is SAAADI. This chain links TRBV10-2 with TRBJ1-1. This TCR came from a human donor in good health. Some clones in this sample may be carry-over from other donors' samples. The sequenced sample was naive CXCR3+ CD8+ T cells from blood. As to subset: CD45RO-CCR7+CD27+CD95- naive CD8+ T cells expressing CXCR3 (TNR3+). CDR3: CASSEGGVLPLNTEAFF.